The T cell receptor beta chain described here comes from a study of cytomegalovirus exposure and HLA in healthy donors. General study results and limits: It was taken for granted in presence/absence analyses that sequencing depth across donors was roughly uniform. As a later analysis showed, a missense DCLRE1C variant was linked to trimming of TCR beta V- and J-genes. Cytomegalovirus association was listed for 164 TCR beta chains.

PCR employed 60 Vbeta and 13 Jbeta primers. Libraries were prepared by immunoSEQ multiplex PCR; TCRdb keeps only in-frame clonotypes and omits some of them. The table has approximately 100,000 clones, about 70% seen once. As to this clone: Its target is not known.

V was clipped by 4 bases and J by 2 bases; unmatched bases: 2. Germline lookup yields CDR1 SGHRS and CDR2 YFSETQ. The CDR3 sequence is 13 residues long. This clonotype was obtained from a man aged 50 to 60 in good health and CMV-seropositive. V gene TRBV5-1 combines with J gene TRBJ2-5, with TRBD1 matching over 7 bases. The sequenced material came from PBMCs. The CDR3: CASSLGQQETQYF. CDR3 sequence (DNA): TGCGCCAGCAGCCTGGGACAGCAAGAGACCCAGTACTTC.